A single sample is the source of the 6 T cell receptor beta chains below, sequenced in a study of cytomegalovirus exposure and HLA in healthy donors. PCR was performed using 60 Vbeta and 13 Jbeta primers. Assay: immunoSEQ multiplex PCR; the TCRdb copy retains only in-frame clones and omits some. Among 100,000 to 150,000 clones listed, roughly 80% were seen once. The sequencing sample was made of PBMCs. These receptors all come from a middle-aged woman in good health and CMV-seropositive.

The V gene is TRBV21-1, the J gene TRBJ2-5; the table's D call TRBD2 went unverified against the DNA. TRBV21-1 constitutes a pseudogene. CDR3 length equals 16 residues. The CDR3: CASSYGLAGYQETQYF. The DNA for the CDR3 is TGTGCCAGCAGCTACGGACTAGCGGGATACCAAGAGACCCAGTACTTC.

V and J are TRBV29-1 and TRBJ1-2; 8 nucleotides line up with TRBD1. Trimming at V came to 3 bases and at J to 6 bases, leaving 0 bases not matched to a gene. The CDR3 contains 11 residues. Germline V gene lookup returns CDR1 SQVTM and CDR2 ANQGSEA. The CDR3 nucleotides are TGCAGCGTTGACAGGGGGCATGGCTACACCTTC. Translation gives CSVDRGHGYTF. The full variable domain, its missing parts supplied by reference TRBV29-1 and TRBJ1-2, is SAVISQKPSRDICQRGTSLTIQCQVDSQVTMMFWYRQQPGQSLTLIATANQGSEATYESGFVIDKFPISRPNLTFSTLTVSNMSPEDSSIYLCSVDRGHGYTFGSGTRLTVV.

This chain joins TRBV6-4 and TRBJ2-5; the D gene is possibly TRBD2 (6 bases). Germline V lookup: CDR1 MRHNA, CDR2 SNTAGT. The V end was cut by 3 bases, the J end by 4 bases, with 9 bases between. The CDR3 is made up of 13 amino acids. The CDR3 is CASSEAAGETQYF. For the CDR3, the DNA is TGTGCCAGCAGTGAGGCAGCGGGAGAGACCCAGTACTTC.

The chain has TRBV4-2 and TRBJ2-7; TRBD2 matches 12 bases. The CDR3 is 17 amino acids. CDR1 LGHNA and CDR2 YNFKEQ come from the germline V gene. Trimming removed 3 bases from V and 0 bases from J; junction bases left unmatched: 6. CDR3 in amino acids: CASSQRLAGDYSYEQYF. CDR3 nucleotides: TGTGCCAGCAGCCAGAGACTAGCGGGGGACTACTCCTACGAGCAGTACTTC.

The genes are TRBV5-1 and TRBJ2-2, with D perhaps TRBD1 (5 bases). This CDR3 is built from 14 residues. Trimming took off 5 bases at V and 2 bases at J, with 10 bases between the two ends. Germline V CDR1 and CDR2: SGHRS, YFSETQ. The CDR3 reads CASSSRENTGELFF. The CDR3 coding sequence is TGCGCCAGCAGTTCCAGGGAAAACACCGGGGAGCTGTTTTTT.

This chain uses TRBV11-2 with TRBJ2-7, with 7 positions matching TRBD1. The CDR3 totals 14 residues. The J segment lost 2 bases and the V segment lost 5 bases, leaving 6 bases of the junction unmatched. Germline V gene sequence: CDR1 SGHAT, CDR2 FQNNGV. CDR3 protein: CASSTGQDPYEQYF. DNA for the CDR3: TGTGCCAGCAGCACCGGACAGGATCCCTACGAGCAGTACTTC.